The 25 T cell receptor beta chains below all came from one sample that was sequenced in a study of OX40 agonist ivuxolimab in advanced cancers. Clones were read by immunoSEQ multiplex PCR, and TCRdb kept only the in-frame ones, dropping some. Counted here are 70,000 to 95,000 clones, over 70% occurring once; the ten biggest clones make up about 0.57%. This material consisted of CD4+ or CD8+ T cells sorted from blood, taken in a trial of the OX40 agonist ivuxolimab. The receptors were gathered from an adult with an advanced solid tumor such as melanoma, head and neck, liver or kidney cancer.

With respect to this clone: The same CDR3 is also encoded by other DNA sequences in this sample. The V call is TRBV6-5, the J call TRBJ1-5, with a possible D match to TRBD1 (5 bases). Germline CDR1 reads MNHEY; CDR2 reads SVGAGI. Deletions cut 6 bases from V and 2 bases from J, with 8 bases between. The length of the CDR3 is 13 residues. The CDR3 loop reads CASSRDGNQPQHF. Written as DNA, the CDR3 is TGTGCCAGCAGCAGGGACGGCAATCAGCCCCAGCATTTT.

The rearrangement joins TRBV5-5 to TRBJ2-6; D might be TRBD1 (6 bases). There are 18 residues in the CDR3. V was cut by 4 bases and J by 0 bases, with 17 bases left in between. CDR1 and CDR2 (germline): SGHKS, YYEKEE (reference sequence). The CDR3, as DNA: TGTGCCAGCAGCATCTTACAGGGAACGGGCTCTGGGGCCAACGTCCTGACTTTC. Residues: CASSILQGTGSGANVLTF.

The rearrangement joins TRBV30 to TRBJ1-1; D is possibly TRBD1 (5 bases). V was cut by 6 bases and J by 3 bases, with 17 bases left in between. This CDR3 has 14 residues. Germline CDR1 GTSNPN, CDR2 SVGIG (reference sequence). The CDR3 is CACGTPEADTEAFF. The CDR3 DNA is TGTGCCTGCGGGACGCCAGAGGCGGACACTGAAGCTTTCTTT.

The genes are TRBV28 and TRBJ1-1, with D unresolved. Germline V gene sequence: CDR1 MDHEN, CDR2 SYDVKM. V lost 6 bases and J 0 bases, leaving 14 bases between the germline ends. The CDR3 has 15 residues. The CDR3 nucleotides are TGTGCCAGCAGAATTCCCGGGAACATGAACACTGAAGCTTTCTTT. Its translation: CASRIPGNMNTEAFF.

This chain links TRBV13 with TRBJ1-5; D unclear. CDR1 and CDR2 (germline): PRHDT, FYEKMQ (reference sequence). CDR3 size: 18 residues. Trimming pared 1 base from V and 0 bases from J, leaving 16 bases between. This CDR3 reads CASSLAGVLGDSNQPQHF. The CDR3, as DNA: TGTGCCAGCAGCTTAGCCGGGGTACTGGGTGATAGCAATCAGCCCCAGCATTTT.

This chain connects TRBV5-6 to TRBJ1-2; 9 bases align to TRBD1. The germline V gene has CDR1 SGHDT and CDR2 YYEEEE. V lost 6 bases to trimming and J lost 4 bases; unmatched junction nucleotides: 13. This CDR3 has 16 residues. CDR3 sequence: CASTRDREKIGYGYTF. CDR3 DNA: TGTGCCAGCACCCGGGACAGGGAGAAAATAGGCTATGGCTACACCTTC. The full variable domain, in which reference TRBV5-6 and TRBJ1-2 provide the parts outside the CDR3, is DAGVTQSPTHLIKTRGQQVTLRCSPKSGHDTVSWYQQALGQGPQFIFQYYEEEERQRGNFPDRFSGHQFPNYSSELNVNALLLGDSALYLCASTRDREKIGYGYTFGSGTRLTVV.

The chain uses TRBV5-1 and TRBJ2-1; 9 bases are shared with TRBD2. Germline assignment: CDR1 SGHRS and CDR2 YFSETQ. The J segment lost 2 bases and the V segment lost 4 bases, leaving 4 bases of the junction unmatched. CDR3 length equals 15 residues. CDR3: CASSPSGNAYNEQFF. For the CDR3, the DNA is TGCGCCAGCAGCCCTAGCGGGAACGCCTACAATGAGCAGTTCTTC.

The rearrangement links TRBV2 to TRBJ1-6; 7 nucleotides match TRBD1. The V and J ends lost 6 bases and 0 bases, in that order; junction bases with no gene match: 2. Looked up from germline, CDR1 is SNHLY and CDR2 is FYNNEI. The CDR3 covers 15 residues. The chain's CDR3 is CASRGQSSYNSPLHF. The CDR3 nucleotides read TGTGCCAGCAGGGGACAGAGCTCCTATAATTCACCCCTCCACTTT.

The V gene is TRBV5-6, the J gene TRBJ2-2; 8 nucleotides agree with TRBD1. The germline V gene encodes CDR1 SGHDT and CDR2 YYEEEE. This CDR3 has 17 amino acids. Unmatched junction bases numbered 5, after V lost 1 base and J lost 0 bases. The CDR3: CASSLLARGPNTGELFF. In DNA, the CDR3 is TGTGCCAGCAGCTTGCTGGCCAGGGGGCCGAACACCGGGGAGCTGTTTTTT.

The chain uses TRBV6-5 and TRBJ1-5, with unresolved D. The CDR3 consists of 12 residues. CDR1 MNHEY and CDR2 SVGAGI come from the germline V gene. The V end was cut by 6 bases, the J end by 6 bases, with 9 bases between. CDR3 bases: TGTGCCAGCAGGGGTCGGGGTCAGCCCCAGCATTTT. The encoded protein is CASRGRGQPQHF.

The chain is built from TRBV5-6 and TRBJ2-5, with 11 bases lining up with TRBD2. The V gene's germline CDR1 is SGHDT and CDR2 YYEEEE. The length of the CDR3 is 15 residues. The V gene end was trimmed by 4 bases and the J gene end by 3 bases; junction bases not matched to a gene: 5. CDR3 DNA: TGTGCCAGCAGCCCGCTAGCGGGGGGCGAAGAGACCCAGTACTTC. This encodes CASSPLAGGEETQYF. Drawing the rest from reference TRBV5-6 and TRBJ2-5, the complete variable domain is DAGVTQSPTHLIKTRGQQVTLRCSPKSGHDTVSWYQQALGQGPQFIFQYYEEEERQRGNFPDRFSGHQFPNYSSELNVNALLLGDSALYLCASSPLAGGEETQYFGPGTRLLVL.

The chain uses TRBV6-1 and TRBJ2-7; 9 nucleotides line up with TRBD1. The V gene's germline CDR1 is MNHNS and CDR2 SASEGT. V gave up 0 bases and J gave up 3 bases; unmatched junction bases: 6. The CDR3 has 16 amino acids. The CDR3 DNA sequence: TGTGCCAGCAGTGAAGCAGGGACAGGGAGCCTCTACGAGCAGTACTTC. It translates to CASSEAGTGSLYEQYF.

The rearrangement uses TRBV6-5 and TRBJ1-2, with D perhaps TRBD1 (5 bases). The CDR3 totals 15 residues. Trimming stripped 6 bases from V and 2 bases from J, with 16 bases between. CDR1 MNHEY and CDR2 SVGAGI come from the germline V gene. The CDR3 DNA reads as TGTGCCAGCAGCCCCGGGGGAGAATTGAACTATGGCTACACCTTC. This translates into CASSPGGELNYGYTF.

The V and J genes are TRBV4-1 and TRBJ2-1; 8 bases match TRBD2. Germline loops: CDR1 MGHRA, CDR2 YSYEKL. The CDR3 consists of 17 residues. J was trimmed by 12 bases and V by 0 bases; bases with no gene match: 16. CDR3 region: CASSQDKGGISGVAQFF. In nucleotides, the CDR3 is TGCGCCAGCAGCCAAGATAAGGGCGGAATTAGCGGGGTGGCGCAGTTCTTC.

The genes are TRBV5-1 and TRBJ2-1, with unresolved D. V gave up 4 bases and J gave up 8 bases, with 16 bases separating them. The V gene's germline CDR1 is SGHRS and CDR2 YFSETQ. The CDR3 runs to 14 residues. For the CDR3, the DNA is TGCGCCAGCAGCGTATATGTCCCTGGGGATGAGCAGTTCTTC. As protein: CASSVYVPGDEQFF.

The chain employs TRBV9 and TRBJ2-3, with D tentatively TRBD2 (5 bases). This CDR3 region has 18 residues. Germline lookup yields CDR1 SGDLS and CDR2 YYNGEE. V was cut by 3 bases and J by 2 bases, with 22 bases left in between. Here the CDR3 reads CASSALPRGIHATDTQYF. The CDR3 region has the DNA TGTGCCAGCAGCGCCCTCCCTCGAGGGATCCATGCCACAGATACGCAGTATTTT.

The chain has TRBV4-1 and TRBJ2-7; TRBD1 matches 9 bases. The junction had 5 bases not matched to a gene; V was cut back by 1 base and J by 4 bases. Germline-derived CDR1 and CDR2 are MGHRA and YSYEKL. The length of the CDR3 is 15 residues. CDR3 residues: CASSQGDRVLYEQYF. CDR3 DNA sequence: TGCGCCAGCAGCCAAGGGGACAGGGTGTTGTACGAGCAGTACTTC.

Only one count was recorded for this clone. The chain joins TRBV19 to TRBJ1-2, with 9 bases that match TRBD1. The CDR3 has 15 amino acids. The germline V gene has CDR1 LNHDA and CDR2 SQIVND (reference sequence). Losses at the gene ends were 5 bases for V and 6 bases for J; bases not matched to a gene: 10. This CDR3 is CASSPTGGRGHGYTF. The CDR3 DNA sequence: TGTGCCAGTAGTCCGACAGGGGGGCGCGGTCATGGCTACACCTTC.

The chain recombines TRBV4-2 with TRBJ2-3; the D gene is possibly TRBD1 (6 bases). V was pared by 0 bases and J by 13 bases, with 14 bases between. Germline CDR1 is LGHNA and CDR2 is YNFKEQ. CDR3 size: 13 residues. The CDR3, as DNA: TGTGCCAGCAGCCAAGAGGGCAGGGGAAAGGAGTATTTT. Protein: CASSQEGRGKEYF.

CDR3: CASSSSYTGFNQPQHF. CDR3 nucleotides: TGTGCCAGCAGCTCCTCGTACACAGGGTTCAATCAGCCCCAGCATTTT. The J gene is TRBJ1-5, the V gene TRBV7-2, with a weak D call TRBD1 (6 bases). Germline lookup yields CDR1 SGHTA and CDR2 FQGNSA. Trimming stripped 4 bases from V and 3 bases from J, with 16 bases between. The length of the CDR3 is 16 residues.

This clone came up once. The chain has TRBV6-1 and TRBJ1-6; TRBD1 is a possible D gene (5 bases). V dropped 2 bases and J dropped 8 bases, with 7 bases sitting between them. CDR1 MNHNS and CDR2 SASEGT come from the germline V gene. The CDR3 is 13 amino acids. The CDR3 bases are TGTGCCAGCAGTGAAACGGGGGATTCACCCCTCCACTTT. Encoded protein: CASSETGDSPLHF.

The chain has TRBV9 and TRBJ1-2; D gene ambiguous. V was pared by 2 bases and J by 3 bases, with 11 bases between. Germline V gene sequence: CDR1 SGDLS, CDR2 YYNGEE. This CDR3 has 14 residues. The CDR3 spells CASSVSGNHYGYTF. As DNA, the CDR3 is TGTGCCAGCAGCGTGTCGGGGAATCACTATGGCTACACCTTC.

The V gene is TRBV11-2, the J gene TRBJ2-6; tentative D call: TRBD1 (6 bases). There are 19 residues in the CDR3. The V gene's germline CDR1 is SGHAT and CDR2 FQNNGV. V was cut by 4 bases and J by 0 bases, with 19 bases left in between. The CDR3 region is CASSSRFGQFLSGANVLTF. CDR3 bases: TGTGCCAGCAGCTCCCGATTCGGACAGTTTCTCTCTGGGGCCAACGTCCTGACTTTC.

The gene calls are TRBV27 and TRBJ1-5; tentative D call: TRBD1 (5 bases). Trimming took 3 bases from V and 0 from J, leaving 9 bases between them. The CDR3 is 15 amino acids. The germline CDR1 and CDR2 sequences are MNHEY and SMNVEV (reference sequence). CDR3 in amino acids: CASSFRGSSNQPQHF. The CDR3 nucleotides are TGTGCCAGCAGTTTTCGGGGGAGTAGCAATCAGCCCCAGCATTTT.

CDR3 DNA: TGTGCCATCAGTGAGTCGAGCGACTCGTCCTACGAGCAGTACTTC. Its translation: CAISESSDSSYEQYF. The rearrangement joins TRBV10-3 to TRBJ2-7; D is unclear. The V and J ends lost 0 bases and 1 base respectively, with 10 bases between them. The CDR3 length is 15 residues. Germline values: CDR1 ENHRY, CDR2 SYGVKD.